The rows below give T cell receptor beta chains drawn from one sample of a study of blood T cell repertoires in COVID-19. Method: immunoSEQ multiplex PCR; TCRdb's copy keeps in-frame clones and lacks some. Of 200,000 to 250,000 clones listed, 85% were seen once; the top ten hold roughly 20%. The sample taken for sequencing was PBMCs or T cells enriched from blood (not recorded which). All receptors derive from a man aged 40-49 years who had recovered from COVID-19. The CDR3 runs from the conserved cysteine through the conserved F or W. The order of the fields is V gene, clone size, D gene, J gene, CDR3 protein, CDR3 DNA. D genes are given only for firm matches. The size of a clone is reported for some rows only, either as once, few or many, or as a class for expanded clones.

TRBV15	-	-	TRBJ1-5	CATRKQDNSNQPQHF	TGTGCCACCAGGAAACAGGATAATAGCAATCAGCCCCAGCATTTT
TRBV19	once	TRBD1	TRBJ2-7	CASSSPGQGAYEQYF	TGTGCCAGTAGTTCACCGGGACAGGGGGCCTACGAGCAGTACTTC
TRBV7-9	-	TRBD1	TRBJ1-3	CASSLDRGTSGNTIYF	TGTGCCAGCAGCTTAGACAGGGGAACTTCTGGAAACACCATATATTTT
TRBV6-5	-	TRBD2	TRBJ2-4	CASSLGGGGGNIQYF	TGTGCCAGCAGCCTCGGGGGGGGTGGTGGAAACATTCAGTACTTC
TRBV4-1	-	-	TRBJ2-1	CASSQEGDKPYNEQFF	TGCGCCAGCAGCCAAGAAGGGGACAAACCCTACAATGAGCAGTTCTTC
TRBV6-1	few	-	TRBJ2-6	CASSEQNSGANVLTF	TGTGCCAGCAGTGAACAAAACTCTGGGGCCAACGTCCTGACTTTC
TRBV6-2/TRBV6-3	-	-	TRBJ1-4	CASSRGSATNEKLFF	TGTGCCAGCAGTCGCGGCTCCGCAACTAATGAAAAACTGTTTTTT
TRBV24-1	few	TRBD1	TRBJ2-1	CATSDPRPGQVHSYNEQFF	TGTGCCACCAGTGACCCCCGCCCTGGACAGGTTCATTCCTACAATGAGCAGTTCTTC
TRBV27	-	TRBD1	TRBJ1-6	CASRMTGYSPLHF	TGTGCCAGCCGCATGACAGGGTACTCACCCCTCCACTTT
TRBV4-1	-	TRBD2	TRBJ2-7	CASSQDAPSGYEQYF	TGCGCCAGCAGCCAAGACGCCCCTAGCGGATACGAGCAGTACTTC
TRBV29-1	-	-	TRBJ2-3	CSVDRVYGDTQYF	TGCAGCGTTGATCGAGTTTATGGAGATACGCAGTATTTT
TRBV10-2	-	-	TRBJ2-1	CASSESVVWNEQFF	TGCGCCAGCAGTGAGTCAGTAGTGTGGAATGAGCAGTTCTTC
TRBV29-1	-	TRBD2	TRBJ2-7	CSVRGGRANEQYF	TGCAGCGTGCGGGGCGGGAGGGCGAACGAGCAGTACTTC
TRBV5-4	-	TRBD1	TRBJ1-1	CASSSTGQGGAVTEAFF	TGTGCCAGCAGCTCCACCGGACAAGGGGGCGCTGTCACTGAAGCTTTCTTT
TRBV28	-	-	TRBJ1-1	CASSLREGEAFF	TGTGCCAGCAGTTTAAGGGAGGGTGAAGCTTTCTTT
TRBV6-5	-	-	TRBJ2-7	CASSKGGHTYEQYF	TGTGCCAGCAGTAAGGGGGGGCACACCTACGAGCAGTACTTC
TRBV7-8	-	-	TRBJ1-2	CASSPEGAGSYGYTF	TGTGCCAGCAGCCCCGAAGGAGCGGGGAGTTATGGCTACACCTTC
TRBV11-3	few	TRBD2	TRBJ2-7	CASSLEKVGGDGSYEQYF	TGTGCCAGCAGCTTAGAAAAGGTTGGGGGGGATGGAAGCTACGAGCAGTACTTC
TRBV28	-	-	TRBJ1-1	CASSSGGGMNTEAFF	TGTGCCAGCAGTAGTGGCGGGGGCATGAACACTGAAGCTTTCTTT
TRBV28	-	-	TRBJ2-6	CASSPGSGANVLTF	TGTGCCAGCAGCCCCGGCTCTGGGGCCAACGTCCTGACTTTC
TRBV27	-	TRBD1	TRBJ1-1	CASSLGQGHTEAFF	TGTGCCAGCAGTTTAGGACAGGGCCACACTGAAGCTTTCTTT
TRBV28	-	-	TRBJ2-5	CAKKPKKTQYF	TGTGCCAAGAAGCCGAAAAAGACCCAGTACTTC
TRBV7-9	-	TRBD1	TRBJ1-3	CASSHTGAGNTIYF	TGTGCCAGCAGTCACACAGGGGCTGGAAACACCATATATTTT
TRBV30	many	-	TRBJ1-6	CALGRGYNSPLHF	TGTGCCCTAGGACGGGGATATAATTCACCCCTCCACTTT